One and the same sample provided the 23 T cell receptor beta chains below, sequenced in a study of Graves' ophthalmopathy and Graves' hyperthyroidism. Investigators amplified TCR beta CDR3 regions from RNA transcripts. HTBI-primed first-round RT-PCR preceded second-round multiplex PCR. TCRdb called the multiplex PCR reads again in MiXCR, with one record for every CDR3 protein. The sample includes about 590,000 distinct CDR3 sequences, approximately 35% of them seen just once. Material for sequencing was peripheral blood or thyroid tissue (not recorded which). The receptors derive from an adult man with Graves' hyperthyroidism.

The V and J genes are TRBV25-1 and TRBJ2-5, with D possibly being TRBD1 or TRBD2 (5 bases each). There are 15 residues in the CDR3. V was pared by 0 bases and J by 2 bases, with 10 bases between. CDR1 MGHDK and CDR2 SYGVNS come from the germline V gene. The CDR3 DNA follows: TGTGCCAGCAGTGAATATGGGACGGGGCAAGAGACCCAGTACTTC. This translates into CASSEYGTGQETQYF.

V usage is TRBV7-9 and J usage is TRBJ2-7, with TRBD2 matching over 7 bases. The junction had 8 bases not matched to a gene; V was cut back by 5 bases and J by 4 bases. Germline lookup yields CDR1 SEHNR and CDR2 FQNEAQ (reference sequence). The CDR3 loop spans 14 amino acids. CDR3 residues: CASSHGTTGYEQYF. The CDR3 coding sequence is TGTGCCAGCAGCCACGGGACTACCGGTTACGAGCAGTACTTC. Looking up the rest from reference TRBV7-9 and TRBJ2-7 gives the full variable domain: DTGVSQNPRHKITKRGQNVTFRCDPISEHNRLYWYRQTLGQGPEFLTYFQNEAQLEKSRLLSDRFSAERPKGSFSTLEIQRTEQGDSAMYLCASSHGTTGYEQYFGPGTRLTVT.

The genes are TRBV5-1 and TRBJ1-5; no firm D call. This CDR3 is built from 13 residues. Germline V lookup: CDR1 SGHRS, CDR2 YFSETQ. Trimming took 4 bases from V and 8 from J, leaving 13 bases between them. In nucleotides, the CDR3 is TGCGCCAGCAGCCAAGAATTTCAGGAGCCCCAGCATTTT. It codes for CASSQEFQEPQHF. Full variable domain (missing parts from reference TRBV5-1 and TRBJ1-5): KAGVTQTPRYLIKTRGQQVTLSCSPISGHRSVSWYQQTPGQGLQFLFEYFSETQRNKGNFPGRFSGRQFSNSRSEMNVSTLELGDSALYLCASSQEFQEPQHFGDGTRLSIL.

The chain employs TRBV20-1 and TRBJ2-7; 7 bases are a match to TRBD2. Judging by the DNA end, TRBJ2-1 fits better; the J call may be wrong. The CDR3 runs to 14 residues. Germline V lookup: CDR1 DFQATT, CDR2 SNEGSKA (reference sequence). The CDR3: CSASAGRAWNEQFF. The CDR3 DNA reads as TGCAGTGCTAGTGCGGGGAGGGCATGGAATGAGCAGTTCTTC.

The J gene is TRBJ1-2, the V gene TRBV7-9; 11 bases line up with TRBD1. The germline CDR1 and CDR2 sequences are SEHNR and FQNEAQ (reference sequence). This CDR3 comprises 14 residues. Trimming removed 3 bases from V and 7 bases from J; junction bases left unmatched: 4. CDR3 nucleotides: TGTGCCAGCAGCTTCCGGGACAGGGGGACTGGCTACACCTTC. Its protein product is CASSFRDRGTGYTF.

The table lists this clonotype with many counts. In nucleotides, the CDR3 is TGCGCCAGCAGCGGGTCAGATGAAGCTTTCTTT. It specifies CASSGSDEAFF. This chain joins TRBV5-1 and TRBJ1-1, with D hard to call. Germline V gene data show CDR1 as SGHRS and CDR2 as YFSETQ. The CDR3 consists of 11 residues. The V end lost 4 bases, the J end lost 7 bases, and 8 bases lay between the germline ends.

On this clonotype itself: A much larger clone differs by one base, so this may be a read error. The rearrangement links TRBV7-8 to TRBJ1-2, with 10 bases fitting TRBD1. V lost 3 bases to trimming and J lost 8 bases; unmatched junction nucleotides: 6. This CDR3 contains 14 residues. Per germline, CDR1 SGHVS and CDR2 FQNEAQ. The CDR3 coding sequence is TGTGCCAGCAGCTTCCGGGACAGGGGACTCGGCTACACCTTC. It is translated as CASSFRDRGLGYTF.

J is TRBJ2-1 and V is TRBV10-1; 9 nucleotides agree with TRBD2. J gave up 8 bases and V 3 bases, and 5 bases lay outside the gene matches. Germline V gene data show CDR1 as WNHNN and CDR2 as SYGVQD (reference sequence). The CDR3 extends over 14 amino acids. The CDR3 sequence: CASSDSGSGYEQFF. CDR3 in DNA: TGCGCCAGCAGTGATAGCGGGAGTGGTTATGAGCAGTTCTTC.

This clonotype was seen only a few times. The chain recombines TRBV2 with TRBJ1-4; tentatively, D is TRBD1 (5 bases). Germline CDR1 reads SNHLY; CDR2 reads FYNNEI. The CDR3 contains 15 residues. Between the trimmed V and J ends, which lost 6 bases and 2 bases, there was a span of 13 bases. The CDR3 DNA reads as TGTGCCAGCAGCCCATCGGACATCACTAATGAAAAACTGTTTTTT. It codes for CASSPSDITNEKLFF.

CDR3 sequence: CASSDAWGNTIYF. The DNA for the CDR3 is TGTGCCAGCAGTGACGCGTGGGGAAACACCATATATTTT. This sequence joins TRBV25-1 and TRBJ1-3, with D hard to call. Germline assignment: CDR1 MGHDK and CDR2 SYGVNS. Trimming removed 3 bases from V and 4 bases from J, with 7 bases in between. The CDR3 is 13 residues long.

This clonotype showed up many times. This rearrangement joins TRBV9 to TRBJ1-1; TRBD1 is a possible D gene (5 bases). The V gene lost 0 bases and the J gene lost 4 bases, with 13 bases spanning the gap. This CDR3 comprises 15 residues. Per the germline V gene, CDR1 is SGDLS and CDR2 is YYNGEE. CDR3 DNA: TGTGCCAGCAGCGTAGCGGGGGGTCGGAGCACTGAAGCTTTCTTT. Amino acids: CASSVAGGRSTEAFF.

The V and J genes are TRBV29-1 and TRBJ2-7; 9 bases are a match to TRBD1. The ends lost 6 bases at V and 5 bases at J; junction bases unmatched: 5. The CDR3 sequence is 12 residues long. Germline values: CDR1 SQVTM, CDR2 ANQGSEA. DNA of the CDR3: TGCAGCGTGGGGACAGGGTTAAACGAGCAGTACTTC. Its protein product is CSVGTGLNEQYF.

This clonotype was recorded many times. The chain is built from TRBV19 and TRBJ1-1; D uncertain. The ends were cut back, 3 bases at V and 6 bases at J, with 11 bases in the middle. The CDR3 extends over 13 amino acids. Germline V gene data show CDR1 as LNHDA and CDR2 as SQIVND (reference sequence). The CDR3 sequence is CASSIRDAPEAFF. The DNA for the CDR3 is TGTGCCAGTAGTATCCGGGATGCACCTGAAGCTTTCTTT. The variable domain in full, with the rest retrieved from reference TRBV19 and TRBJ1-1, is DGGITQSPKYLFRKEGQNVTLSCEQNLNHDAMYWYRQDPGQGLRLIYYSQIVNDFQKGDIAEGYSVSREKKESFPLTVTSAQKNPTAFYLCASSIRDAPEAFFGQGTRLTVV.

This clonotype has at least ten counts. The gene calls are TRBV2 and TRBJ1-1; D possibly corresponds to TRBD1 (5 bases). Germline V gene lookup returns CDR1 SNHLY and CDR2 FYNNEI. The CDR3 extends over 14 amino acids. V lost 1 base, J lost 4 bases, and 10 bases lay in between. CDR3 nucleotides: TGTGCCAGCAGTGAAGGCAGGGAGGGCACTGAAGCTTTCTTT. Amino acid sequence: CASSEGREGTEAFF.

The genes are TRBV11-2 and TRBJ2-3; D is uncertain. The V end was cut by 6 bases, the J end by 4 bases, with 14 bases between. CDR3 length equals 14 residues. Germline V CDR1 and CDR2: SGHAT, FQNNGV. CDR3 protein: CASSEELSSDTQYF. The CDR3 DNA is TGTGCCAGCAGTGAAGAGTTATCCTCAGATACGCAGTATTTT.

This clonotype has just a few counts. The chain's CDR3 is CAISESEGVQYF. In DNA, the CDR3 is TGTGCCATCAGTGAGTCTGAAGGAGTTCAGTACTTC. The chain carries TRBV10-3 and TRBJ2-7; D uncertain. The CDR3 has 12 residues. Trimming removed 0 bases from V and 10 bases from J, with 10 bases in between. Germline loops: CDR1 ENHRY, CDR2 SYGVKD.

In regard to this clonotype: A much larger clone is a single base away; this may be a read error. The chain is built from TRBV7-8 and TRBJ2-5; 7 bases match TRBD1. CDR3 length: 12 residues. Unmatched junction bases numbered 3, after V lost 6 bases and J lost 5 bases. In germline, CDR1 is SGHVS, CDR2 FQNEAQ. The DNA for the CDR3 is TGTGCCAGCAGGACAGGGAGTGAGACCCAGTACTTC. Translated, it gives CASRTGSETQYF.

The table lists this clonotype with many counts. The rearrangement uses TRBV29-1 and TRBJ2-7, with D tentatively TRBD2 (5 bases). V shed 6 bases and J shed 0 bases, with 21 bases lying between them. This CDR3 spans 16 amino acids. Germline V gives CDR1 SQVTM, CDR2 ANQGSEA. The CDR3 sequence: CSVRRAGALSSYEQYF. The CDR3 DNA reads as TGCAGCGTCCGAAGGGCGGGCGCCCTGAGCTCCTACGAGCAGTACTTC.

This clonotype has at least ten counts. The V and J genes are TRBV7-9 and TRBJ2-2; D is perhaps TRBD1 or TRBD2 (5 bases each). Trimming removed 4 bases from V and 1 base from J, with 13 bases in between. Germline V gene lookup returns CDR1 SEHNR and CDR2 FQNEAQ (reference sequence). The length of the CDR3 is 16 residues. For the CDR3, the DNA is TGTGCCAGCAGCTCCCTCTCAGGGAGGAACACCGGGGAGCTGTTTTTT. It specifies CASSSLSGRNTGELFF. Based on the CDR3 plus reference TRBV7-9 and TRBJ2-2, the full variable domain is DTGVSQNPRHKITKRGQNVTFRCDPISEHNRLYWYRQTLGQGPEFLTYFQNEAQLEKSRLLSDRFSAERPKGSFSTLEIQRTEQGDSAMYLCASSSLSGRNTGELFFGEGSRLTVL.

Turning to this clonotype: A much larger clone differs from this one at a single base, so this may be a read error. This chain uses TRBV15 with TRBJ1-1, with a possible D match to TRBD1 (6 bases). Germline CDR1 LNHNV, CDR2 YYDKDF (reference sequence). The CDR3 has 14 residues. The CDR3 protein is CATSRRQANTGAFF. In DNA form, the CDR3 reads TGTGCCACCAGCAGAAGACAGGCGAACACTGGAGCTTTCTTT.

This clonotype was seen at least ten times. This CDR3 is CASSPLRSGELFF. The CDR3 DNA reads as TGTGCCAGCAGTCCCCTCAGGTCCGGGGAGCTGTTTTTT. The rearrangement links TRBV12-3 or TRBV12-4 to TRBJ2-2, with D unclear. Trimming removed 5 bases from V and 6 bases from J, with 10 bases in between. This CDR3 is built from 13 residues.

This clonotype was detected many times. The chain couples TRBV10-2 to TRBJ1-1, with TRBD1 identical over 8 bases. The CDR3 loop spans 16 amino acids. Germline trimming cut 6 bases from V and 4 bases from J; bases unmatched to any gene: 13. CDR1 is WSHSY and CDR2 is SAAADI in the germline V gene. The CDR3 is CASRPQGQGEGTEAFF. In DNA form, the CDR3 reads TGCGCCAGCAGACCCCAAGGACAGGGCGAGGGCACTGAAGCTTTCTTT.

The chain joins TRBV10-3 to TRBJ2-4, with a possible D match to TRBD2 (6 bases). The CDR3 runs 16 residues. V was shortened by 0 bases and J by 3 bases, with 12 bases between the two germline ends. Germline V lookup: CDR1 ENHRY, CDR2 SYGVKD. The CDR3 loop is CAISESGGASKNIQYF. The CDR3 bases are TGTGCCATCAGTGAGTCCGGGGGAGCTAGCAAAAACATTCAGTACTTC.